A selection of T cell receptor beta chains follows, all from one sample in a study of blood T cells in healthy people across ages. A single record per CDR3 protein comes from TCRdb applying MiXCR to the 5' RACE reads. The sample lists around 990,000 distinct CDR3 sequences; around two fifths were seen once. Source material: blood. These receptors came from a young man in good health. CDR3s include the opening cysteine and the closing phenylalanine or tryptophan. D genes are given only for firm matches. Expanded clones get a size class; other rows say once, few or many, or leave the size out.

D gene,V gene,J gene,clone size,CDR3 protein,CDR3 DNA
.,TRBV12-3/TRBV12-4,TRBJ1-5,.,CASSSQEDQHF,TGTGCCAGCAGCTCTCAGGAAGACCAGCATTTT
.,TRBV28,TRBJ1-1,many,CASSLSKNEAFF,TGTGCCAGCAGTTTAAGCAAGAATGAAGCTTTCTTT
.,TRBV7-2,TRBJ1-2,.,CAGSSLPIQPYGYTF,TGTGCCGGCAGTTCCCTGCCGATACAACCATATGGCTACACCTTC
.,TRBV11-2,TRBJ2-7,.,CASGDRNEQYF,TGTGCCAGCGGAGACAGGAACGAGCAGTACTTC
.,TRBV7-8,TRBJ1-1,.,CASSLAGQSLTEAFF,TGTGCCAGCAGCTTAGCGGGGCAGTCTCTAACTGAAGCTTTCTTT
.,TRBV20-1,TRBJ1-4,few,CSAPTTRNEKLFF,TGCAGTGCTCCCACGACACGGAATGAAAAACTGTTTTTT
.,TRBV20-1,TRBJ1-1,.,CSARQGTEAFF,TGCAGTGCTAGACAGGGCACTGAAGCTTTCTTT
TRBD1,TRBV2,TRBJ1-1,few,CASNVRDRVTEAFF,TGTGCCAGCAATGTCCGGGACAGGGTCACTGAAGCTTTCTTT
.,TRBV12-3/TRBV12-4,TRBJ2-3,few,CASSLGSRHTDTQYF,TGTGCCAGCAGTTTGGGCAGCAGGCACACAGATACGCAGTATTTT
TRBD1,TRBV28,TRBJ2-2,.,CAGSPGQGWSGELFF,TGTGCCGGCAGTCCCGGACAGGGTTGGTCCGGGGAGCTGTTTTTT
.,TRBV4-2,TRBJ2-1,few,CASSQDLQGAYNEQFF,TGTGCCAGCAGCCAAGATCTACAGGGCGCCTACAATGAGCAGTTCTTC
.,TRBV6-2/TRBV6-3,TRBJ2-7,few,CASSYETTGTEQYF,TGTGCCAGCAGTTACGAAACCACAGGGACCGAGCAGTACTTC
.,TRBV7-9,TRBJ1-2,few,CASSPRPGHKDYGYTF,TGTGCCAGCAGCCCACGACCGGGACACAAAGACTATGGCTACACCTTC
.,TRBV5-1,TRBJ2-5,.,CASSLGTTGRKKSETQYF,TGCGCCAGCAGCCTAGGGACCACAGGGCGAAAAAAGAGCGAGACCCAGTACTTC
TRBD1,TRBV7-8,TRBJ2-1,.,CASRSGQGVYNEQFF,TGTGCCAGCCGTTCGGGACAGGGGGTCTACAATGAGCAGTTCTTC
.,TRBV27,TRBJ2-7,.,CASRRGQTYEQYF,TGTGCCAGCCGTCGGGGACAAACCTACGAGCAGTACTTC
.,TRBV7-8,TRBJ1-2,.,CASSLGLSPGGTNYGYTF,TGTGCCAGCAGCTTAGGCCTGAGCCCTGGAGGGACTAACTATGGCTACACCTTC
.,TRBV27,TRBJ1-1,.,CASSLSIVTEAFF,TGTGCCAGCAGTTTATCGATTGTCACTGAAGCTTTCTTT
.,TRBV11-2,TRBJ1-2,.,CASRQPGRRTNYGYTF,TGCGCCAGCAGACAACCGGGACGAAGAACTAACTATGGCTACACCTTC
TRBD1,TRBV5-1,TRBJ1-2,.,CASSLARGLYGYTF,TGCGCCAGCAGCTTGGCCAGGGGGTTGTATGGCTACACCTTC
.,TRBV5-4,TRBJ2-7,many,CASSIAGNSYEQYF,TGTGCCAGCAGCATAGCAGGGAACTCCTACGAGCAGTACTTC
.,TRBV5-6,TRBJ2-3,.,CASSRDGKVDTQYF,TGTGCCAGCAGCCGGGACGGGAAGGTAGATACGCAGTATTTT
TRBD1,TRBV30,TRBJ1-2,.,CAWILDRGLGGYTF,TGTGCCTGGATTTTAGACAGGGGGCTGGGAGGCTACACCTTC
.,TRBV6-5,TRBJ1-2,few,CASSSDTWNYGYTF,TGTGCCAGCAGTTCCGACACCTGGAACTATGGCTACACCTTC
TRBD1,TRBV4-3,TRBJ2-3,few,CASSPARTGDTQYF,TGCGCCAGCAGCCCTGCCAGGACAGGGGATACGCAGTATTTT
TRBD1,TRBV9,TRBJ1-2,.,CASSGQGYGCTF,TGTGCCAGCAGCGGACAGGGCTATGGCTGCACCTTC
TRBD2,TRBV20-1,TRBJ2-1,.,CSARDFTSGGISYNEQFF,TGCAGTGCTAGAGATTTCACTAGCGGGGGAATCTCCTACAATGAGCAGTTCTTC
.,TRBV3-1,TRBJ1-2,.,CASNKQGNGYTF,TGTGCCAGCAACAAACAGGGAAATGGCTACACCTTC
.,TRBV6-6,TRBJ2-7,once,CASSFDSYAYEQYF,TGTGCCAGCAGCTTCGACAGTTATGCCTACGAACAGTACTTC
.,TRBV20-1,TRBJ2-1,few,CSAREIVALTNEQFF,TGCAGTGCTAGAGAGATAGTGGCTCTGACAAATGAGCAGTTCTTC
TRBD1,TRBV20-1,TRBJ1-5,few,CSAREDRGRYYSNQPQHF,TGCAGTGCTAGAGAGGACAGGGGGAGATATTATAGCAATCAGCCCCAGCATTTT
TRBD1,TRBV20-1,TRBJ1-1,.,CSAGGTGLTEAFF,TGCAGTGCGGGGGGGACAGGGCTTACTGAAGCTTTCTTT
.,TRBV7-2,TRBJ1-4,.,CASSLKTEGEKLFF,TGTGCCAGCAGCTTAAAGACAGAGGGGGAAAAACTGTTTTTT
.,TRBV7-9,TRBJ2-1,.,CASSLVSSADEQFF,TGTGCCAGCAGCTTAGTGTCCTCGGCAGATGAGCAGTTCTTC
TRBD2,TRBV20-1,TRBJ2-3,.,CSARGEGVRGVGDTQYF,TGCAGTGCTAGAGGAGAGGGTGTGCGGGGGGTCGGGGATACGCAGTATTTT
.,TRBV7-2,TRBJ1-2,.,CASSFNRDLSGLNYGYTF,TGTGCCAGCAGCTTTAACCGGGACCTCTCTGGCCTAAACTATGGCTACACCTTC
TRBD1,TRBV5-1,TRBJ1-2,.,CASSYTGGDGYTF,TGCGCCAGCAGTTATACAGGGGGCGATGGCTACACCTTC
.,TRBV10-3,TRBJ2-1,.,CAITQDKTSKETQFF,TGTGCCATCACCCAGGACAAAACATCCAAAGAGACCCAGTTCTTC
.,TRBV20-1,TRBJ1-4,.,CSAQTGGGGTTNEKLFF,TGCAGTGCTCAAACAGGAGGAGGAGGCACAACTAATGAAAAACTGTTTTTT